This is a list of T cell receptor beta chains from one sample in a study of cytomegalovirus exposure and HLA in healthy donors. The protocol was immunoSEQ multiplex PCR, while the TCRdb copy is restricted to in-frame clones and leaves out a portion. The profile shows roughly 80,000 clones, 85% to 95% of them singletons. The source material was PBMCs. These TCRs come from a man younger than 30 in good health and CMV-seronegative. CDR3s include the opening cysteine and the closing phenylalanine or tryptophan. D genes are given only for firm matches. Size tells how often a clone was seen (once, few, many) or the class of an expanded clone, and some rows leave it out.

>TRBJ1-6|-|-|TRBV19
CASTLTTASNSPLHF
TGTGCCAGTACCCTAACGACAGCAAGTAATTCACCCCTCCACTTT
>TRBJ2-7|TRBD2|-|TRBV12-5
CASGLVWGGGTPYYEQYF
TGTGCTAGTGGTTTGGTATGGGGCGGGGGGACTCCCTACTACGAGCAGTACTTC
>TRBJ1-3|-|-|TRBV9
CASSVDLGGTSGNTIYF
TGTGCCAGCAGCGTAGATCTGGGGGGAACCTCTGGAAACACCATATATTTT
>TRBJ1-2|-|-|TRBV2
CASSDRNYGYTF
TGTGCCAGCAGTGACAGAAACTATGGCTACACCTTC
>TRBJ2-1|TRBD1|once|TRBV5-1
CASSLQGALSNEQFF
TGCGCCAGCAGCTTACAGGGGGCGCTTTCGAATGAGCAGTTCTTC
>TRBJ1-5|-|-|TRBV18
CASSPGGASNQPQHF
TGTGCCAGCTCCCCGGGGGGGGCGTCCAATCAGCCCCAGCATTTT
>TRBJ2-2|TRBD1|-|TRBV12-5
CASGFLTGGWRGLFF
TGTGCTAGTGGTTTTCTTACAGGGGGCTGGAGGGGGCTGTTTTTT
>TRBJ1-2|-|-|TRBV4-1
CASSQAFTLDYGYTF
TGCGCCAGCAGCCAGGCCTTTACACTAGACTATGGCTACACCTTC
>TRBJ1-5|-|once|TRBV5-6
CASSLYGVNQPQHF
TGTGCCAGCAGCTTGTACGGAGTCAATCAGCCCCAGCATTTT
>TRBJ2-2|-|-|TRBV30
CAWSRVEGDTGELFF
TGTGCCTGGAGTCGGGTTGAAGGGGACACCGGGGAGCTGTTTTTT
>TRBJ2-7|TRBD2|-|TRBV4-1
CASSPLTGGSQYF
TGCGCCAGCAGCCCCCTTACGGGGGGTTCGCAGTACTTC
>TRBJ2-1|TRBD2|-|TRBV27
CASVELGGNEQFF
TGTGCCAGCGTCGAGTTGGGAGGGAATGAGCAGTTCTTC
>TRBJ1-3|-|once|TRBV4-1
CASSQVNTGNTIYF
TGCGCCAGCAGCCAGGTGAACACCGGAAACACCATATATTTT
>TRBJ2-1|TRBD2|once|TRBV27
CASSLRSGDLPYNEQFF
TGTGCCAGCAGTTTACGTAGCGGGGATCTTCCGTACAATGAGCAGTTCTTC
>TRBJ1-5|-|once|TRBV6-6
CASIPGQSNQPQHF
TGTGCCAGCATTCCTGGACAAAGCAATCAGCCCCAGCATTTT
>TRBJ1-2|-|-|TRBV7-3
CASSADSKGYGYTF
TGTGCCAGCAGCGCCGACAGTAAGGGCTATGGCTACACCTTC
>TRBJ2-7|TRBD1|-|TRBV6-5
CASRPDRGTYEQYF
TGTGCCAGCAGACCAGACAGGGGTACCTACGAGCAGTACTTC
>TRBJ2-1|TRBD2|-|TRBV6-1
CASSRLAGIDEQFF
TGTGCCAGCAGTAGACTAGCGGGAATCGATGAGCAGTTCTTC
>TRBJ1-1|-|-|TRBV9
CASSVGREGTEAFF
TGTGCCAGCAGCGTAGGTAGGGAGGGTACTGAAGCTTTCTTT
>TRBJ1-2|-|-|TRBV11-2
CASSAPRAGGTSGYTF
TGTGCCAGCAGCGCCCCTAGGGCAGGAGGAACTAGTGGCTACACCTTC
>TRBJ2-7|TRBD1|-|TRBV6-1
CASSEAGTAAYEQYF
TGTGCCAGCAGTGAAGCCGGGACAGCCGCCTACGAGCAGTACTTC
>TRBJ1-6|TRBD1|-|TRBV5-4
CASSLSGTGNSPLHF
TGTGCCAGCAGCCTCTCCGGGACAGGGAATTCACCCCTCCACTTT
>TRBJ2-1|-|-|TRBV9
CASSVGSSSYNEQFF
TGTGCCAGCAGCGTAGGTAGTAGCTCCTACAATGAGCAGTTCTTC
>TRBJ2-2|TRBD2|once|TRBV5-4
CASSEAGDDTGELFF
TGTGCCAGCAGCGAAGCGGGAGACGACACCGGGGAGCTGTTTTTT
>TRBJ1-1|-|-|TRBV25-1
CASSEGQGNTEAFF
TGTGCCAGCAGTGAAGGGCAGGGGAACACTGAAGCTTTCTTT
>TRBJ2-1|TRBD1|-|TRBV9
CASSPQTGVKGNEQFF
TGTGCCAGCAGCCCTCAGACAGGGGTGAAGGGCAATGAGCAGTTCTTC
>TRBJ2-7|-|-|TRBV7-2
CASSQTAGQYF
TGTGCCAGCAGCCAAACAGCCGGGCAGTACTTC
>TRBJ2-3|-|-|TRBV27
CASRSISVGGPDTQYF
TGTGCCAGCAGATCTATATCCGTCGGGGGGCCAGATACGCAGTATTTT
>TRBJ2-2|-|-|TRBV13
CASSSWAGRGTGELFF
TGTGCCAGCAGCTCCTGGGCTGGGCGAGGGACCGGGGAGCTGTTTTTT
>TRBJ2-7|TRBD1|-|TRBV7-2
CASSLGQTGHEQYF
TGTGCCAGCAGCTTAGGGCAGACAGGGCACGAGCAGTACTTC
>TRBJ2-3|TRBD1|-|TRBV19
CASSTQGGTDTQYF
TGTGCCAGTAGTACCCAGGGGGGCACAGATACGCAGTATTTT
>TRBJ2-5|-|-|TRBV4-2
CASSQGSDEETQYF
TGTGCCAGCAGCCAAGGTAGCGACGAAGAGACCCAGTACTTC
>TRBJ2-3|TRBD2|once|TRBV5-1
CASSLDASGGTDTQYF
TGCGCCAGCAGCTTGGATGCTAGCGGGGGCACAGATACGCAGTATTTT
>TRBJ1-1|TRBD1|-|TRBV5-1
CASSLPQGDFSEAFF
TGCGCCAGCAGCTTGCCACAGGGGGACTTTTCTGAAGCTTTCTTT
>TRBJ1-2|-|-|TRBV5-6
CASSFGGGPYGYTF
TGTGCCAGCAGCTTTGGCGGGGGACCATATGGCTACACCTTC
>TRBJ1-2|-|-|TRBV9
CASSMGPFYGYTF
TGTGCCAGCAGCATGGGCCCTTTCTATGGCTACACCTTC
>TRBJ2-2|TRBD1|-|TRBV7-7
CASSSGQGTNTGELFF
TGTGCTAGCAGCTCAGGACAGGGAACGAACACCGGGGAGCTGTTTTTT
>TRBJ1-4|TRBD1|-|TRBV4-3
CASSQDLGDREGKLFF
TGCGCCAGCAGCCAAGATTTAGGGGACAGGGAAGGAAAACTGTTTTTT
>TRBJ2-7|TRBD1|-|TRBV5-4
CASTTQGLRSEQYF
TGTGCCAGCACCACACAGGGGCTACGTAGCGAGCAGTACTTC
>TRBJ2-7|-|-|TRBV6-5
CASSYNGLYEQYF
TGTGCCAGCAGTTACAACGGACTGTACGAGCAGTACTTC
>TRBJ2-2|-|few|TRBV11-3
CASSRRTGELFF
TGTGCCAGCAGTCGTCGTACCGGGGAGCTGTTTTTT
>TRBJ2-1|-|-|TRBV27
CASSFPERYNEQFF
TGTGCCAGCAGCTTCCCAGAAAGATACAATGAGCAGTTCTTC
>TRBJ1-2|TRBD1|-|TRBV5-4
CASSLATGENYGYTF
TGTGCCAGCAGCTTGGCTACAGGGGAAAACTATGGCTACACCTTC
>TRBJ2-3|TRBD2|-|TRBV4-1
CASSQGLAGGTDTQYF
TGCGCCAGCAGCCAGGGACTAGCGGGGGGGACAGATACGCAGTATTTT
>TRBJ1-4|TRBD1|-|TRBV7-6
CASSVGQGNEKLFF
TGTGCCAGCAGCGTGGGACAGGGCAATGAAAAACTGTTTTTT
>TRBJ1-1|-|-|TRBV5-6
CASSLLRTANTEAFF
TGTGCCAGCAGCTTGCTGCGGACTGCGAACACTGAAGCTTTCTTT
>TRBJ2-2|TRBD1|once|TRBV5-1
CASSLGRGQNGELFF
TGCGCCAGCAGCTTAGGCAGGGGGCAAAACGGGGAGCTGTTTTTT
>TRBJ2-5|TRBD1|few|TRBV6-1
CASSEATGTGSETQYF
TGTGCCAGCAGTGAAGCGACCGGGACAGGATCGGAGACCCAGTACTTC
>TRBJ1-2|-|-|TRBV2
CASRSQGNGYGYTF
TGTGCCAGCAGGTCGCAGGGGAATGGCTATGGCTACACCTTC
>TRBJ2-7|TRBD2|-|TRBV18
CASSPRRGDGYEQYF
TGTGCCAGCTCACCCCGACGGGGGGACGGGTACGAGCAGTACTTC
>TRBJ1-5|-|-|TRBV25-1
CASSEQGQPQHF
TGTGCCAGCAGCGAACAGGGTCAGCCCCAGCATTTT
>TRBJ1-2|TRBD1|-|TRBV13
CASSLGTGGGYTF
TGTGCCAGCAGCTTGGGGACAGGGGGCGGCTACACCTTC
>TRBJ1-1|-|-|TRBV10-3
CAISERMAAMNTEAFF
TGTGCCATCAGTGAGCGTATGGCAGCGATGAACACTGAAGCTTTCTTT